This T cell receptor beta chain was found in a study of TIL therapy for anti-PD-1-resistant metastatic lung cancer. Study details: Tumor harvest preceded PD-1/PD-L1 blockade, followed by nivolumab treatment. Tumors carried a median roughly 1.5 non-synonymous mutations per megabase.

The CDR3 covers 10 residues. Regarding time point: pre-treatment sample, taken before nivolumab and TIL therapy. The immunoSEQ assay was v3. Libraries were prepared by immunoSEQ multiplex PCR; TCRdb keeps only in-frame clonotypes and omits some of them. The sample contains fewer than 40,000 clones, about 70% of which appear only once. This chain joins TRBV21-1 and TRBJ2-4; TRBD2 is the table's D call, not checked against the DNA. TRBV21-1 is labeled a pseudogene. The sequence was obtained from a woman between 25 and 80 years old with non-small cell lung cancer. The source was blood, collected at baseline. CDR3 coding DNA: TGTGCCAGCAGCCGAAACATTCAGTACTTC. This translates into CASSRNIQYF.